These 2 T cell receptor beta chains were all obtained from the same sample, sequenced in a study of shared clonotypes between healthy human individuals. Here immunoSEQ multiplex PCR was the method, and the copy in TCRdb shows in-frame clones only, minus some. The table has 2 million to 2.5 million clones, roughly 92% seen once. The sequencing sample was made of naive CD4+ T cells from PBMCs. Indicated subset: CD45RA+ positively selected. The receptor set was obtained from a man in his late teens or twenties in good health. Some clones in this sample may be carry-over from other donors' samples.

The CDR3 region has the DNA TGTGCCAGCAGTGATTTGGGTGGAGACGAGCAGTACTTC. It yields the protein CASSDLGGDEQYF. The chain recombines TRBV2 with TRBJ2-7; D ambiguous. The CDR3 consists of 13 residues. Germline values: CDR1 SNHLY, CDR2 FYNNEI. Trimming shortened V by 3 bases and J by 5 bases, and 11 bases separated the two germline ends.

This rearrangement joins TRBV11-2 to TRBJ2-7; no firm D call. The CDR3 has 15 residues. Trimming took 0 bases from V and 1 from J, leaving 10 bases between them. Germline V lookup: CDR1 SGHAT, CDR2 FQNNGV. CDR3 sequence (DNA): TGTGCCAGCAGCTTAGATTCTTCCAGATCCTACGAGCAGTACTTC. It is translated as CASSLDSSRSYEQYF.